These T cell receptor beta chains were read from a single sample in a study of PD-1 blockade in classical Hodgkin lymphoma. The assay was immunoSEQ multiplex PCR, and TCRdb's table has in-frame clones only and misses some. The repertoire consists of around 11,000 clones, with approximately 84% occurring once and the leading ten covering 4.5% to 7%. This sample comprised peripheral blood mononuclear cells (PBMCs), obtained before the second cycle of nivolumab. The source is a human donor with classical Hodgkin lymphoma. The CDR3 runs from the conserved cysteine through the conserved F or W. The D gene is left open where the match is weak. Only part of the rows carry a size: once, few, many, or a class if the clone is expanded.

size,D,J,V,DNA,CDR3
.,.,TRBJ2-7,TRBV28,TGTGCCAGCAGCGCCCCAGGTTATCGCTACGAGCAGTACTTC,CASSAPGYRYEQYF
.,.,TRBJ1-1,TRBV19,TGTGCCAGTAGTATAACAATGAACACTGAAGCTTTCTTT,CASSITMNTEAFF
.,.,TRBJ2-4,TRBV18,TGTGCCAGCTCACCACCGTCAGGGGTAAACATTCAGTACTTC,CASSPPSGVNIQYF
.,TRBD1,TRBJ1-6,TRBV4-1,TGCGCCAGCAGCCAGTTACCGGGACAGGTTAATTCACCCCTCCACTTT,CASSQLPGQVNSPLHF
.,TRBD1,TRBJ1-4,TRBV7-9,TGTGCCAGCAGCCCCTCGCGGACAGGTGGTGAAAAACTGTTTTTT,CASSPSRTGGEKLFF
.,.,TRBJ1-2,TRBV4-1,TGCGCCAGCAGCCAAGACAGACTATATGGCTACACCTTC,CASSQDRLYGYTF
.,TRBD1,TRBJ1-2,TRBV7-9,TGTGCCAGCAGCCACAGGGGAAGCTATGGCTACACCTTC,CASSHRGSYGYTF
.,.,TRBJ2-2,TRBV4-3,TGCGCCAGCAGCCAAACGAAGGAAGGGCCGAACACCGGGGAGCTGTTTTTT,CASSQTKEGPNTGELFF
.,TRBD2,TRBJ2-1,TRBV5-1,TGCGCCAGCAGCTTTTCAACTAGCGCAGATGAGCAGTTCTTC,CASSFSTSADEQFF
.,TRBD1,TRBJ2-1,TRBV5-6,TGTGCCAGCAGCTGGACAGGGGGCTACAATGAGCAGTTCTTC,CASSWTGGYNEQFF
.,.,TRBJ2-3,TRBV2,TGTGCCAGCATCGACAGTGCTAGCGTGAGCACAGATACGCAGTATTTT,CASIDSASVSTDTQYF
once,.,TRBJ2-5,TRBV7-2,TGTGCCAGCAGCCGCGACAGGAGCCAAGAGACCCAGTACTTC,CASSRDRSQETQYF
.,.,TRBJ1-2,TRBV6-5,TGTGCCAGCAGTTACTCTCGTTCGGGGGCCACTGGCTACACCTTC,CASSYSRSGATGYTF
.,.,TRBJ2-2,TRBV7-9,TGTGCCAGCAGCAGCCGGGACTCTAACACCGGGGAGCTGTTTTTT,CASSSRDSNTGELFF
once,.,TRBJ2-7,TRBV14,TGTGCCAGCAGCCGAGGGGCAGCCGAATACTACGAGCAGTACTTC,CASSRGAAEYYEQYF
.,.,TRBJ2-2,TRBV29-1,TGCAGCGTGGACCTACAGGGATCGAACACCGGGGAGCTGTTTTTT,CSVDLQGSNTGELFF
.,.,TRBJ1-1,TRBV9,TGTGCCAGCAGCGTATCCGGCAGGGCAGGCGTGGGCACTGAAGCTTTCTTT,CASSVSGRAGVGTEAFF
.,TRBD1,TRBJ1-5,TRBV19,TGTGCCAGTAGTAGGGGAACAGGGGGCAATCAGCCCCAGCATTTT,CASSRGTGGNQPQHF
.,TRBD1,TRBJ2-4,TRBV27,TGTGCCAGCAGTCCCCGGACAGGGGGCAACATTCAGTACTTC,CASSPRTGGNIQYF
.,.,TRBJ2-1,TRBV11-2,TGTGCCAGCAGCTTAGACGGTAGGGTTGGGGGCTACAATGAGCAGTTCTTC,CASSLDGRVGGYNEQFF
.,.,TRBJ2-5,TRBV9,TGTGCCAGCAGCGTCGGAACATTACACCAAGAGACCCAGTACTTC,CASSVGTLHQETQYF
.,TRBD2,TRBJ2-3,TRBV6-4,TGTGCCAGCAGTGGTAGCGGGGGGGCAGATACGCAGTATTTT,CASSGSGGADTQYF
.,.,TRBJ2-1,TRBV6-4,TGTGCCAGCAGTGACTCCGAGGGGGAGTACAATGAGCAGTTCTTC,CASSDSEGEYNEQFF
.,.,TRBJ2-6,TRBV5-4,TGTGCCAGCACAAGTTACGTACAGACAAAGTCGGGCCACGTCCTGACTTTC,CASTSYVQTKSGHVLTF
few,TRBD1,TRBJ2-5,TRBV6-5,TGTGCCAGCACCGTGTGGGGACAGGGGATGGAGACCCAGTACTTC,CASTVWGQGMETQYF
few,TRBD2,TRBJ2-5,TRBV19,TGTGCCAGTAGTATAGGAGGAACTAGCGGCCAAGAGACCCAGTACTTC,CASSIGGTSGQETQYF
few,.,TRBJ1-3,TRBV2,TGTGCCAGCAGTTCAACTGGAAACACCATATATTTT,CASSSTGNTIYF
.,.,TRBJ2-1,TRBV7-9,TGTGCCAGCAGCTTAGGAGACAGGACAACTTACAATGAGCAGTTCTTC,CASSLGDRTTYNEQFF
once,.,TRBJ2-1,TRBV4-2,TGTGCCAGCAGCCAATTTTGGAGACAGGCCTACAATGAGCAGTTCTTC,CASSQFWRQAYNEQFF
.,.,TRBJ1-1,TRBV18,TGTGCCAGCTCACCACCGGTGGAGGGTTATCGGAACACTGAAGCTTTCTTT,CASSPPVEGYRNTEAFF
.,.,TRBJ2-5,TRBV6-1,TGTGCCAGCAGCGATCGGGCTAGGGAGACCCAGTACTTC,CASSDRARETQYF
.,.,TRBJ2-1,TRBV10-3,TGTGCCATCAGTGTATGGGGGGCCTCCTACAATGAGCAGTTCTTC,CAISVWGASYNEQFF
.,.,TRBJ2-5,TRBV6-1,TGTGCCAGTCAACATCTTTGGGGCCAAGAGACCCAGTACTTC,CASQHLWGQETQYF
few,.,TRBJ2-3,TRBV4-1,TGCGCCAGCAGCCAAGACCCAGCGGAGCTTAGCACAGATACGCAGTATTTT,CASSQDPAELSTDTQYF
.,TRBD2,TRBJ2-7,TRBV27,TGTGCCAGCAGTTCACTAGCGGGAGAGTTCTACGAGCAGTACTTC,CASSSLAGEFYEQYF
.,TRBD2,TRBJ2-2,TRBV5-1,TGCGCCAGCAGCAAGGGACTAGGGGCCACCGGGGAGCTGTTTTTT,CASSKGLGATGELFF
.,.,TRBJ2-2,TRBV2,TGTGCCAGCAGTCAGGAATCAAGGACCACCGGGGAGCTGTTTTTT,CASSQESRTTGELFF
.,.,TRBJ2-5,TRBV2,TGTGCCAGCAATGGATACCAAGAGACCCAGTACTTC,CASNGYQETQYF
medium-sized,TRBD1,TRBJ1-2,TRBV7-9,TGTGCCAGCAGCTTCGGACAGGGTAACTATGGCTACACCTTC,CASSFGQGNYGYTF
few,.,TRBJ1-4,TRBV9,TGTGCCAGCAGCGTAGCTGGGAGGACGGCTGAAAAACTGTTTTTT,CASSVAGRTAEKLFF
.,.,TRBJ2-7,TRBV28,TGTGCCAGCAGCCTGGGCGGTTCAGGAAACGAGCAGTACTTC,CASSLGGSGNEQYF
.,.,TRBJ1-1,TRBV27,TGTGCCAGCAGTATAAGAGCGGGGGGTAGCACTGAAGCTTTCTTT,CASSIRAGGSTEAFF
.,.,TRBJ1-6,TRBV5-5,TGTGCCAGCAGCTTCGGGCAGGGGTTGGGGACACCCCTCCACTTT,CASSFGQGLGTPLHF
.,TRBD1,TRBJ1-2,TRBV28,TGTGCCAGCAGCCAAGGGGGCTCCCCTAACTATGGCTACACCTTC,CASSQGGSPNYGYTF
.,.,TRBJ1-1,TRBV28,TGTGCCAGCAGTTTAGGGGGAGGGGTGAACACTGAAGCTTTCTTT,CASSLGGGVNTEAFF
once,.,TRBJ2-5,TRBV9,TGTGCCAGCAGCGTAGGAGGCAAAGAGACCCAGTACTTC,CASSVGGKETQYF
.,.,TRBJ1-2,TRBV10-1,TGCGCCAGCAGTGGGACGCCATCGCGAAAGACCTATGGCTACACCTTC,CASSGTPSRKTYGYTF
once,.,TRBJ2-7,TRBV9,TGTGCCAGCAGCACCGGGAAAGGGTTTTACGAGCAGTACTTC,CASSTGKGFYEQYF
.,.,TRBJ2-7,TRBV7-2,TGTGCCAGCAGCTTTCGGCAGGGGGGGTACGAGCAGTACTTC,CASSFRQGGYEQYF
.,.,TRBJ1-1,TRBV2,TGTGCCAGCCCCGCAGGGGCGGCTTTCTTT,CASPAGAAFF
.,.,TRBJ2-1,TRBV5-1,TGCGCCAGCAGCTTACCGGACAGAAACAATGAGCAGTTCTTC,CASSLPDRNNEQFF